A selection of T cell receptor beta chains follows, all from one sample in a study of human T cells and chemical hapten exposure. TCRdb re-called the RACE reads through MiXCR, storing one row per CDR3 protein. This sample has about 84,000 distinct CDR3 sequences, with 10% to 13% found just once. The sample consisted of whole blood, taken in connection with sensitization to the hapten diphenylcyclopropenone (DPC). The receptors derive from a woman between 50 and 59 years old with alopecia areata. Some clones in this sample may be carry-over from other donors' samples. Each CDR3 is given with its conserved first and last residue. D genes are given only for firm matches. Rows give clone size only sometimes, using once, few, many, or a class for an expanded clone.

J,size,D,V,CDR3,DNA
TRBJ2-1,-,TRBD2,TRBV28,CASSSPGTSGYNEQFF,TGTGCCAGCAGTTCCCCCGGGACTAGCGGATACAATGAGCAGTTCTTC
TRBJ2-7,-,-,TRBV3-1,CASSPLPVAYEQYF,TGTGCCAGCAGCCCCCTTCCAGTGGCCTACGAGCAGTACTTC
TRBJ2-7,many,TRBD2,TRBV24-1,CATSDPSGHPYEQYF,TGTGCCACCAGTGATCCTAGCGGCCACCCCTACGAGCAGTACTTC
TRBJ2-7,many,TRBD1,TRBV7-8,CASSLDRGQPYEQYF,TGTGCCAGCAGCTTGGACAGGGGGCAACCCTACGAGCAGTACTTC
TRBJ2-7,few,-,TRBV5-1,CASRSSGSSYEQYF,TGCGCCAGCAGGTCATCAGGGAGCTCCTACGAGCAGTACTTC
TRBJ1-2,few,TRBD1,TRBV20-1,CSARQGDYGYTF,TGCAGTGCTAGACAGGGGGACTATGGCTACACCTTC
TRBJ2-5,-,-,TRBV11-2,CASWSWEEGETQYF,TGTGCCAGCTGGTCGTGGGAGGAAGGGGAGACCCAGTACTTC
TRBJ2-2,few,TRBD2,TRBV6-2/TRBV6-3,CASSDYSGRAGELFF,TGTGCCAGCAGTGACTATAGCGGGAGGGCCGGGGAGCTGTTTTTT
TRBJ2-4,few,TRBD2,TRBV7-6,CASSPQPTSGGNIQYF,TGTGCCAGCAGCCCTCAACCGACTAGCGGGGGAAACATTCAGTACTTC
TRBJ2-3,many,TRBD2,TRBV7-9,CASSSLAGGQLDTQYF,TGTGCCAGCAGCTCCTTAGCGGGAGGGCAATTAGATACGCAGTATTTT
TRBJ2-1,-,TRBD2,TRBV20-1,CSARVQRGYNEQFF,TGCAGTGCTAGAGTCCAGCGGGGCTACAATGAGCAGTTCTTC
TRBJ2-6,many,-,TRBV6-5,CASSPVLDSGANVLTF,TGTGCCAGCTCCCCCGTGTTGGACTCTGGGGCCAACGTCCTGACTTTC
TRBJ2-1,-,TRBD2,TRBV3-1,CASSQEVGLAGGKQFF,TGTGCCAGCAGCCAAGAGGTCGGACTAGCGGGAGGGAAGCAGTTCTTC
TRBJ2-3,many,TRBD2,TRBV7-2,CASSSNGLAVDTQYF,TGTGCCAGCAGCTCAAATGGACTAGCGGTAGATACGCAGTATTTT
TRBJ1-1,-,TRBD1,TRBV29-1,CSAGQGNTEAFF,TGCAGCGCAGGACAGGGGAATACTGAAGCTTTCTTT
TRBJ1-1,many,-,TRBV20-1,CSAALRLGRTEAFF,TGCAGTGCTGCCCTCCGTCTGGGCAGGACTGAAGCTTTCTTT
TRBJ2-1,many,-,TRBV7-2,CASSLAPGVIYNEQFF,TGTGCCAGCAGCTTAGCCCCAGGGGTCATCTACAATGAGCAGTTCTTC
TRBJ2-1,many,-,TRBV10-3,CAISTPRQWNEQFF,TGTGCCATCAGTACCCCGCGACAGTGGAATGAGCAGTTCTTC
TRBJ1-5,many,TRBD1,TRBV18,CASSPRTGGKEPQHF,TGTGCCAGCTCACCAAGGACAGGGGGAAAGGAGCCCCAGCATTTT
TRBJ2-6,-,-,TRBV6-2/TRBV6-3,CASSYGRGSGANVLTF,TGTGCCAGCAGTTACGGCAGAGGCTCTGGGGCCAACGTCCTGACTTTC
TRBJ2-7,many,-,TRBV7-8,CATSVFRSEVAYEQYF,TGTGCCACCTCCGTCTTTCGTTCCGAGGTTGCCTACGAGCAGTACTTC